The rows below give T cell receptor beta chains drawn from one sample of a study of blood T cell repertoires in COVID-19. Assay used: immunoSEQ multiplex PCR; TCRdb lists only in-frame clones, some missing. The repertoire consists of hundreds of thousands of clones, with approximately 88% occurring once and the leading ten covering roughly 6.3%. The sequenced sample was peripheral blood. Every receptor here comes from a woman between 25 and 40 years old with COVID-19, enrolled during active disease. The CDR3 runs from the conserved cysteine through the conserved F or W. A D gene is named only where the DNA matches it firmly. Some rows have no size entry. The others give once, few or many, or a class for an expanded clone.

v_call	clone_size	j_call	d_call	cdr3_nt	cdr3_aa
TRBV4-1	NA	TRBJ2-6	NA	TGCGCCAGCAGCCCATCGGGCTCTGGGGCCAACGTCCTGACTTTC	CASSPSGSGANVLTF
TRBV7-2	NA	TRBJ2-7	TRBD1	TGTGCCAGCAGCTTAGGGGACAGTCCTTTTTACGAGCAGTACTTC	CASSLGDSPFYEQYF
TRBV19	NA	TRBJ1-1	NA	TGTGCCAGTACCTTTCGACAGGCGACGAACACTGAAGCTTTCTTT	CASTFRQATNTEAFF
TRBV19	NA	TRBJ2-3	NA	TGTGCCAGTAGCTCCTTATATCTCGGGAGCACAGATACGCAGTATTTT	CASSSLYLGSTDTQYF
TRBV6-2/TRBV6-3	NA	TRBJ2-3	TRBD1	TGTGCCAGCAGTTTTCAAACAGGGGGAGGAACAGATACGCAGTATTTT	CASSFQTGGGTDTQYF
TRBV7-9	NA	TRBJ2-5	TRBD2	TGTGCCAGCAGGCCGGAGTCGATAGCGGGGTGGCTGCAAGAGACCCAGTACTTC	CASRPESIAGWLQETQYF
TRBV7-9	NA	TRBJ1-2	TRBD1	TGTGCCAGCCTTAATGAGGACAGGAGGGTGTACACCTTC	CASLNEDRRVYTF
TRBV6-4	NA	TRBJ2-6	NA	TGTGCCAGCAGTGACTCGATTGCGGGGGGGGCCAACGTCCTGACTTTC	CASSDSIAGGANVLTF
TRBV4-2	NA	TRBJ1-4	TRBD1	TGTGCCAGCAGCCAAGCTCCCATCACAGGGGGCGCGGATGAAAAACTGTTTTTT	CASSQAPITGGADEKLFF
TRBV7-2	NA	TRBJ2-1	TRBD2	TGTGCCAGCAGCGGCCGCGGGGGGTACTCCTACAATGAGCAGTTCTTC	CASSGRGGYSYNEQFF
TRBV11-2	NA	TRBJ2-1	NA	TGTGCCAGCAGCTTAGGTGGGACATCAGACAATGAGCAGTTCTTC	CASSLGGTSDNEQFF
TRBV15	few	TRBJ2-3	TRBD2	TGTGCCACGGCGGTGGCGGGAGGGTACACAGATACGCAGTATTTT	CATAVAGGYTDTQYF
TRBV10-1	NA	TRBJ2-2	TRBD2	TGCGCCAGCAGTGAGTCCTTCGCGGGGGGCTACACCGGGGAGCTGTTTTTT	CASSESFAGGYTGELFF
TRBV12-3/TRBV12-4	NA	TRBJ1-2	NA	TGTGCCAGCAGTCCAGGGTCCGTTGGCTACACCTTC	CASSPGSVGYTF
TRBV2	NA	TRBJ2-3	NA	TGTGCCAGCAGTGACAGGGGGAGGGATACGCAGTATTTT	CASSDRGRDTQYF
TRBV2	NA	TRBJ2-7	NA	TGTGCCAGCGCTTATCTCAGAGGTTCCTACGAGCAGTACTTC	CASAYLRGSYEQYF
TRBV7-2	NA	TRBJ2-5	TRBD2	TGTGCCAGCAGCCCCGGGACTAGCCAAGAGACCCAGTACTTC	CASSPGTSQETQYF
TRBV15	NA	TRBJ2-5	NA	TGTGCCACCAGCAGCGGACACTTCCAAGAGACCCAGTACTTC	CATSSGHFQETQYF
TRBV2	NA	TRBJ1-2	NA	TGTGCCAGCAGTGAGCTGGGGGCCGCTAACTATGGCTACACCTTC	CASSELGAANYGYTF
TRBV5-6	NA	TRBJ2-7	NA	TGTGCCAGCAGCTTGGCTCTTTCCTACGAGCAGTACTTC	CASSLALSYEQYF
TRBV7-9	few	TRBJ1-1	NA	TGTGCCAGCAGCTTAGGCGTGGACACTGAAGCTTTCTTT	CASSLGVDTEAFF
TRBV11-2	NA	TRBJ2-1	NA	TGTGCCAGCAGCTTATACCAGGGAGAGCAGTTCTTC	CASSLYQGEQFF
TRBV11-2	once	TRBJ2-1	TRBD2	TGTGCCAGCAGGAAATGGGGGGGGGACTACAATGAGCAGTTCTTC	CASRKWGGDYNEQFF
TRBV5-5	NA	TRBJ1-1	NA	TGTGCCAGCAGCTTGGATGTGGCAGGGTGGACTGAAGCTTTCTTT	CASSLDVAGWTEAFF
TRBV18	NA	TRBJ1-6	NA	TGTGCCAGCTCAGATTTGAACCTGGAGGGAGGGTCCTCACCCCTCCACTTT	CASSDLNLEGGSSPLHF
TRBV5-1	NA	TRBJ2-3	NA	TGCGCCAGCAGCTTGGTAGCGGTTAGCACAGATACGCAGTATTTT	CASSLVAVSTDTQYF
TRBV18	NA	TRBJ2-2	TRBD2	TGTGCCAGCTCACCACCACTAGCGGGAAACACCGGGGAGCTGTTTTTT	CASSPPLAGNTGELFF
TRBV7-2	NA	TRBJ2-1	NA	TGTGCCAGCAACCAGGCGGCGGGCTATGAGCAGTTCTTC	CASNQAAGYEQFF
TRBV19	NA	TRBJ1-1	NA	TGTGCCAGTAGTCTCCGGGGGAAGGGGAACACTGAAGCTTTCTTT	CASSLRGKGNTEAFF
TRBV13	NA	TRBJ2-3	NA	TGTGCCAGCAGCTTTGGAACGGGGTGGCACACAGATACGCAGTATTTT	CASSFGTGWHTDTQYF
TRBV24-1	few	TRBJ2-5	NA	TGTGCCACCAGTGGAGGACAGTTGAAAGAGACCCAGTACTTC	CATSGGQLKETQYF
TRBV30	NA	TRBJ1-1	NA	TGTGCCTGGACCAAAGGGGGATTCGGAGACACTGAAGCTTTCTTT	CAWTKGGFGDTEAFF
TRBV28	NA	TRBJ2-7	NA	TGTGCCAGCAGTTCCCTTGGGCGGGGCCCAGAGGACTTC	CASSSLGRGPEDF
TRBV27	NA	TRBJ2-1	NA	TGTGCCAGCAGCCCCAGGAAAACCGGCCACAGGGTTAACAATGAGCAGTTCTTC	CASSPRKTGHRVNNEQFF
TRBV7-8	NA	TRBJ2-1	NA	TGTGCCAGCAGCCGATGGGGAGCCTACGAGCAGTTCTTC	CASSRWGAYEQFF